The clone carrying this T cell receptor (beta chain) was counted ten times or more. This sample is part of a study of T-cell reconstitution after alpha-beta-depleted transplantation in children. V dropped 7 bases and J dropped 1 base, with 10 bases sitting between them. The CDR3 totals 13 residues. The germline CDR1 and CDR2 sequences are MDHEN and SYDVKM. Unique molecular identifiers were built into the TCRbeta library. TCRdb re-called the PCR reads with MiXCR, one entry per CDR3 protein. The data contain 490,000 or so distinct CDR3 sequences, under 15% of them singletons. This material consisted of PBMCs from the stem cell graft donor, taken from the stem cell graft. The chain links TRBV28 to TRBJ1-1, with unresolved D. This clonotype was obtained from a human donor who donated a stem cell graft to a child with combined immunodeficiency. CDR3 in amino acids: CASNTDGNTEAFF. DNA for the CDR3: TGTGCCAGCAATACGGACGGGAACACTGAAGCTTTCTTT.